The 19 T cell receptor beta chains given below trace back to one sample, sequenced in a study of blood T cell repertoires in COVID-19. Some clones are missing from TCRdb's copy, which holds only in-frame ones; the method was immunoSEQ multiplex PCR. The sample lists 190,000 or so clones, approximately 89% occurring once. The sample was peripheral blood. Receptors were obtained from a woman in her 30s with acute or convalescent COVID-19.

The rearrangement joins TRBV5-1 to TRBJ1-1; a possible D gene is TRBD1 (5 bases). This CDR3 region has 14 residues. Germline values: CDR1 SGHRS, CDR2 YFSETQ. Trimming stripped 2 bases from V and 2 bases from J, with 10 bases between. The chain's CDR3 is CASSFGGANTEAFF. CDR3 bases: TGCGCCAGCAGCTTCGGCGGGGCAAACACTGAAGCTTTCTTT.

This clone is a singleton in its sample. This chain connects TRBV9 to TRBJ2-5; 8 bases line up with TRBD2. This CDR3 has 14 amino acids. Germline V gene lookup returns CDR1 SGDLS and CDR2 YYNGEE. The V gene end was trimmed by 0 bases and the J gene end by 4 bases; junction bases not matched to a gene: 2. The CDR3 sequence is CASSVAGGGETQYF. The CDR3, as DNA: TGTGCCAGCAGCGTAGCGGGAGGGGGAGAGACCCAGTACTTC.

The chain is built from TRBV7-2 and TRBJ1-2, with a possible D match to TRBD1 (5 bases). V was pared by 3 bases and J by 3 bases, with 11 bases between. The CDR3 spans 14 residues. CDR1 and CDR2 from the germline V gene are SGHTA and FQGNSA. CDR3 sequence reads: CASSLKGAHYGYTF. Here the CDR3 DNA reads TGTGCCAGCAGCTTGAAAGGGGCGCACTATGGCTACACCTTC.

CDR3 sequence (DNA): TGCGCCAGCAGCTTGGGGACCTTAGCGGGACGGGGCACGCAGTATTTT. This codes for CASSLGTLAGRGTQYF. The rearrangement links TRBV5-1 to TRBJ2-3; 8 positions match TRBD2. V trimming: 0 bases; J trimming: 9 bases; junction bases outside the gene matches: 12. Per germline, CDR1 SGHRS and CDR2 YFSETQ. CDR3 size: 16 residues.

This clone was observed a single time. Different DNA sequences within this sample yield the same CDR3. This rearrangement joins TRBV7-8 to TRBJ2-1; 7 bases are a match to TRBD2. Germline V gene data show CDR1 as SGHVS and CDR2 as FQNEAQ. V shed 1 base, J shed 2 bases, and the junction held 2 bases outside the gene matches. This CDR3 contains 15 residues. The CDR3 spells CASSLGLAAYNEQFF. The CDR3 DNA reads as TGTGCCAGCAGCTTAGGCCTAGCGGCCTACAATGAGCAGTTCTTC.

This chain connects TRBV5-1 to TRBJ2-1; 14 positions agree with TRBD2. Per germline, CDR1 SGHRS and CDR2 YFSETQ. V gave up 3 bases and J gave up 3 bases; unmatched junction bases: 5. The CDR3 covers 17 residues. Written as DNA, the CDR3 is TGCGCCAGCAGCTCAGGACTAGCGGGGGGACTCTACAATGAGCAGTTCTTC. Protein sequence: CASSSGLAGGLYNEQFF.

The chain recombines TRBV28 with TRBJ1-2, with 9 bases aligning to TRBD1. CDR1 is MDHEN, CDR2 SYDVKM, per germline. J lost 6 bases, V lost 7 bases, and 6 bases had no gene match. The CDR3 totals 13 residues. CDR3 bases: TGTGCCAGCACCCTAACAGGGGGCGATGGCTACACCTTC. Protein: CASTLTGGDGYTF.

This clone was observed a single time. The chain recombines TRBV5-4 with TRBJ2-5; D possibly corresponds to TRBD2 (6 bases). With 0 bases removed from V and 7 bases from J, the gap between germline ends came to 10 bases. Germline CDR1 is SGHNT and CDR2 is YYREEE (reference sequence). The CDR3 runs to 13 residues. The CDR3 loop is CASSLVPEGTQYF. CDR3 DNA sequence: TGTGCCAGCAGCTTGGTTCCGGAGGGGACCCAGTACTTC.

The chain employs TRBV6-5 and TRBJ1-1; TRBD1 might be the D (5 bases). The germline gives CDR1 MNHEY, CDR2 SVGAGI. The ends were cut back, 2 bases at V and 3 bases at J, with 13 bases in the middle. CDR3 length: 15 residues. The CDR3: CASSYVLLGDTEAFF. CDR3 coding DNA: TGTGCCAGCAGTTACGTACTGCTAGGGGACACTGAAGCTTTCTTT.

The chain couples TRBV11-2 to TRBJ2-3; D remains unclear. Trimming cost V 5 bases and J 3 bases, with 12 bases left between them. CDR3 length: 14 residues. Per the germline V gene, CDR1 is SGHAT and CDR2 is FQNNGV. The CDR3: CASSLRQITDTQYF. In DNA, the CDR3 is TGTGCCAGCAGCCTGAGACAAATAACAGATACGCAGTATTTT.

The chain employs TRBV6-2 or TRBV6-3 and TRBJ2-7; 9 bases fit TRBD1. CDR1 is MNHEY, CDR2 SVGEGT, per germline. There are 13 residues in the CDR3. The trim removed 3 bases at V and 10 bases at J, leaving 7 bases unmatched. The CDR3 here is CASSYSTGGDQYF. The CDR3 bases are TGTGCCAGCAGTTATTCCACAGGGGGCGATCAGTACTTC.

The genes are TRBV9 and TRBJ2-7; D is unclear. The length of the CDR3 is 15 residues. With 0 bases removed from V and 2 bases from J, the gap between germline ends came to 12 bases. Germline V gene data show CDR1 as SGDLS and CDR2 as YYNGEE. This CDR3 is CASSVGPQATYEQYF. In nucleotides, the CDR3 is TGTGCCAGCAGCGTAGGCCCCCAGGCTACCTACGAGCAGTACTTC.

The J gene is TRBJ1-2, the V gene TRBV6-5, with D tentatively TRBD1 (6 bases). CDR3 length: 15 amino acids. CDR1 MNHEY and CDR2 SVGAGI come from the germline V gene. Trimming pared 4 bases from V and 8 bases from J, leaving 20 bases between. The CDR3 coding sequence is TGTGCCAGCAGTTCCCCACCGACAGGTCGACGGGGCTACACCTTC. This encodes CASSSPPTGRRGYTF.

The chain uses TRBV28 and TRBJ1-5; D is undetermined. Germline-derived CDR1 and CDR2 are MDHEN and SYDVKM. The CDR3 loop spans 12 amino acids. The CDR3 here is CAVEQSNQPQHF. The CDR3 DNA is TGTGCGGTCGAACAGTCCAATCAGCCCCAGCATTTT. Using reference TRBV28 and TRBJ1-5 for the parts outside the CDR3, the full variable domain is DVKVTQSSRYLVKRTGEKVFLECVQDMDHENMFWYRQDPGLGLRLIYFSYDVKMKEKGDIPEGYSVSREKKERFSLILESASTNQTSMYLCAVEQSNQPQHFGDGTRLSIL.

The chain has TRBV19 and TRBJ2-1; 12 bases agree with TRBD2. V was pared by 4 bases and J by 10 bases, with 8 bases of the junction left unmatched. Germline V gene data show CDR1 as LNHDA and CDR2 as SQIVND (reference sequence). The CDR3 has 15 residues. Here the CDR3 DNA reads TGTGCCAGTAGTACCGTGACTAGCGGGAGAAAGGAGCAGTTCTTC. It yields the protein CASSTVTSGRKEQFF. Looking up the rest from reference TRBV19 and TRBJ2-1 gives the full variable domain: DGGITQSPKYLFRKEGQNVTLSCEQNLNHDAMYWYRQDPGQGLRLIYYSQIVNDFQKGDIAEGYSVSREKKESFPLTVTSAQKNPTAFYLCASSTVTSGRKEQFFGPGTRLTVL.

For the CDR3, the DNA is TGTGCCAGCAGCCTGGTGGCGGACAGGAGAGCTAACTATGGCTACACCTTC. This gives the protein CASSLVADRRANYGYTF. The chain recombines TRBV4-2 with TRBJ1-2, with 7 positions matching TRBD1. Germline lookup yields CDR1 LGHNA and CDR2 YNFKEQ. The V segment lost 4 bases and the J segment 0 bases; nucleotides outside the gene matches: 11. This CDR3 is 17 amino acids long.

This chain links TRBV7-2 with TRBJ2-1; D unresolved. Per the germline V gene, CDR1 is SGHTA and CDR2 is FQGNSA. The CDR3 totals 14 residues. Trimming stripped 2 bases from V and 1 base from J, with 6 bases between. In DNA form, the CDR3 reads TGTGCCAGCAGCTTATTCAGATCCTACAATGAGCAGTTCTTC. Its protein product is CASSLFRSYNEQFF.

This chain joins TRBV24-1 and TRBJ2-5; 8 bases fit TRBD1. From germline, CDR1 is KGHDR and CDR2 SFDVKD. J lost 3 bases, V lost 0 bases, and 5 bases had no gene match. The CDR3 covers 16 residues. This CDR3 is CATSDLQATGEETQYF. The DNA of the CDR3 is TGTGCCACCAGTGATTTGCAAGCGACAGGGGAAGAGACCCAGTACTTC.

The CDR3, as DNA: TGTGCCAGTAGTATAGATGACACACCAAATTCACCCCTCCACTTT. Translating gives CASSIDDTPNSPLHF. This chain connects TRBV19 to TRBJ1-6, with no clear D. The CDR3 loop spans 15 amino acids. Trimming removed 0 bases from V and 7 bases from J, with 10 bases in between. Germline CDR1 reads LNHDA; CDR2 reads SQIVND (reference sequence).